These 10 T cell receptor beta chains share one sample of origin, sequenced in a study of molecular identifiers for immune sequencing clone quantification. From the PCR reads, TCRdb called clonotypes with MiXCR, one entry per CDR3 protein. The table lists about 630,000 distinct CDR3 sequences, about 25% of them singletons. Sequencing input: naive CD8+ T cells from blood, with Jurkat cell RNA spiked in. Sample subset: FACS-sorted CD8+CD4-CCR7+CD45RA+ naive T cells. These receptors came from a human donor in good health. Some libraries in this study had Jurkat cell RNA spiked in.

This clonotype has more than one count but fewer than ten. For the CDR3, the DNA is TGTGCCAGCAGGCGGGGGTCGTCTGAAGCTTTCTTT. Protein: CASRRGSSEAFF. The chain uses TRBV7-9 and TRBJ1-1, with TRBD1 as a possible D gene (5 bases). This CDR3 is built from 12 residues. CDR1 and CDR2 (germline): SEHNR, FQNEAQ (reference sequence). V was shortened by 6 bases and J by 6 bases, with 11 bases between the two germline ends.

In its sample, this clonotype was seen a few times. Since a much larger clone is just one base distant, this may be a read error. This chain links TRBV12-3 or TRBV12-4 with TRBJ2-1; D unresolved. This CDR3 contains 10 residues. Trimming took 2 bases from V and 9 from J, leaving 2 bases between them. The CDR3 reads CASSLSEQFF. DNA of the CDR3: TGTGCCAGCAGTTTAAGTGAGCAGTTCTTC.

This clonotype has more than one count but fewer than ten. The chain couples TRBV27 to TRBJ2-2, with 10 bases matching TRBD2. J lost 4 bases, V lost 8 bases, and 10 bases had no gene match. The CDR3 totals 16 residues. CDR1 and CDR2 (germline): MNHEY, SMNVEV (reference sequence). In nucleotides, the CDR3 is TGTGCCAGCGGAGTAGCGGGAGGCCGAGGCACCGGGGAGCTGTTTTTT. As protein: CASGVAGGRGTGELFF.

The chain employs TRBV5-5 and TRBJ1-1; the match to TRBD1 covers 10 bases. CDR3 length: 17 residues. Unmatched junction bases numbered 9, after V lost 2 bases and J lost 2 bases. Per the germline V gene, CDR1 is SGHKS and CDR2 is YYEKEE (reference sequence). Here the CDR3 DNA reads TGTGCCAGCAGCTTTCTTATGGACAGGGGGGGAAACACTGAAGCTTTCTTT. It codes for CASSFLMDRGGNTEAFF.

This clonotype showed up many times. This sequence joins TRBV20-1 and TRBJ1-2; possible D gene TRBD1, 6 bases. Germline-derived CDR1 and CDR2 are DFQATT and SNEGSKA (reference sequence). The CDR3 has 12 residues. The CDR3 here is CSSGETNYGYTF. The CDR3 nucleotides read TGCAGCTCAGGGGAAACTAACTATGGCTACACCTTC.

This clonotype was seen many times. The V call is TRBV6-1, the J call TRBJ2-3; D unresolved. Trimming took 7 bases from V and 2 from J, leaving 19 bases between them. The CDR3 consists of 16 residues. Germline CDR1 MNHNS, CDR2 SASEGT. This CDR3 reads CASTENKNPYTDTQYF. CDR3 DNA sequence: TGTGCCAGCACAGAGAACAAGAATCCCTACACAGATACGCAGTATTTT.

Comments on this clonotype: This may be a read error, as it is one base from a much larger clone. The V gene is TRBV4-3, the J gene TRBJ1-4; D gene ambiguous. This CDR3 is 16 amino acids long. Germline lookup yields CDR1 LGHNA and CDR2 YSLEER. The germline V and J ends were trimmed by 0 bases and 0 bases, with 8 bases remaining between them. The CDR3 sequence is CASSQDRPATNEKLFF. The DNA for the CDR3 is TGCGCCAGCAGCCAAGATCGGCCAGCAACTAATGAAAAACTGTTTTTT.

Only a few counts were recorded for this clonotype. The chain recombines TRBV20-1 with TRBJ2-7; D is unresolved. The V gene's germline CDR1 is DFQATT and CDR2 SNEGSKA (reference sequence). V gave up 4 bases and J gave up 0 bases, with 16 bases separating them. There are 15 residues in the CDR3. CDR3 loop: CSAKVSQSYSYEQYF. The CDR3 DNA sequence: TGCAGTGCTAAAGTATCACAGTCGTACTCCTACGAGCAGTACTTC.

There are a few counts of this clonotype. The chain carries TRBV29-1 and TRBJ2-7, with TRBD1 matching 8 bases. The CDR3 consists of 12 residues. CDR1 and CDR2 (germline): SQVTM, ANQGSEA. With 3 bases clipped from V and 6 bases from J, the junction kept 4 bases outside the gene matches. CDR3 sequence: CSVDRGLGEQYF. The CDR3 DNA reads as TGCAGCGTTGACAGGGGGCTAGGCGAGCAGTACTTC.

A note on this clonotype: A read error may be the cause here, since a much bigger clone is one base away. Here the CDR3 reads CASSYRYNSPLYF. As DNA, the CDR3 is TGTGCCAGCAGTTACCGGTATAATTCACCCCTCTACTTT. The J gene is TRBJ1-6, the V gene TRBV6-5, with unresolved D. The germline V gene has CDR1 MNHEY and CDR2 SVGAGI. There are 13 residues in the CDR3.